These 24 T cell receptor beta chains originate from one sample sequenced in a study of blood T cell repertoires in COVID-19. The data were produced by immunoSEQ multiplex PCR, yet TCRdb's version contains in-frame clones alone and is incomplete. The sample includes approximately 47,000 clones, under 95% seen only once; the top ten take around 20%. The sample comprised peripheral blood. The receptors were sampled from a man between 65 and 79 years old with active COVID-19.

This chain connects TRBV28 to TRBJ1-5; TRBD1 aligns across 8 bases. With V trimmed by 0 bases and J by 6 bases, 7 bases remained unmatched. The germline gives CDR1 MDHEN, CDR2 SYDVKM. This CDR3 has 16 residues. CDR3 coding DNA: TGTGCCAGCAGTTTATGGGGACAGGTCCCCGGTCAGCCCCAGCATTTT. Translation: CASSLWGQVPGQPQHF. Full variable domain (remainder filled in from reference TRBV28 and TRBJ1-5): DVKVTQSSRYLVKRTGEKVFLECVQDMDHENMFWYRQDPGLGLRLIYFSYDVKMKEKGDIPEGYSVSREKKERFSLILESASTNQTSMYLCASSLWGQVPGQPQHFGDGTRLSIL.

The V and J genes are TRBV19 and TRBJ2-4; D is possibly TRBD2 (7 bases). The CDR3 has 14 amino acids. From germline, CDR1 is LNHDA and CDR2 SQIVND (reference sequence). The germline V and J ends were trimmed by 2 bases and 7 bases, with 12 bases remaining between them. In nucleotides, the CDR3 is TGTGCCAGTAGTATAAACGGGGGGCAGAACATTCAGTACTTC. Translated: CASSINGGQNIQYF.

The chain combines TRBV29-1 with TRBJ2-1, with a weak D call TRBD2 (6 bases). Germline V gene lookup returns CDR1 SQVTM and CDR2 ANQGSEA. Trimming took off 3 bases at V and 3 bases at J, with 12 bases between the two ends. CDR3 size: 14 residues. This CDR3 reads CSVEEREYYNEQFF. The CDR3 DNA reads TGCAGCGTTGAGGAACGGGAGTACTACAATGAGCAGTTCTTC.

The chain links TRBV5-5 to TRBJ2-7; D is possibly TRBD1 (5 bases). The germline V gene encodes CDR1 SGHKS and CDR2 YYEKEE (reference sequence). Trimming shortened V by 2 bases and J by 0 bases, and 12 bases separated the two germline ends. CDR3 size: 15 residues. The CDR3 protein is CASSFLDTHSYEQYF. Written as DNA, the CDR3 is TGTGCCAGCAGCTTCTTGGACACCCACTCCTACGAGCAGTACTTC.

The chain has TRBV30 and TRBJ2-5, with TRBD2 matching 7 bases. CDR3 length equals 16 residues. Germline CDR1 is GTSNPN and CDR2 is SVGIG (reference sequence). V shed 0 bases, J shed 2 bases, and the junction held 9 bases outside the gene matches. CDR3 residues: CAWSVWDYPEQETQYF. In DNA form, the CDR3 reads TGTGCCTGGAGTGTATGGGACTACCCAGAACAAGAGACCCAGTACTTC. Combining the CDR3 with reference TRBV30 and TRBJ2-5 gives the whole variable domain SQTIHQWPATLVQPVGSPLSLECTVEGTSNPNLYWYRQAAGRGLQLLFYSVGIGQISSEVPQNLSASRPQDRQFILSSKKLLLSDSGFYLCAWSVWDYPEQETQYFGPGTRLLVL.

The V and J genes are TRBV2 and TRBJ2-3, with D hard to call. The V end was cut by 2 bases, the J end by 6 bases, with 6 bases between. Germline-derived CDR1 and CDR2 are SNHLY and FYNNEI. CDR3 size: 12 residues. The CDR3 DNA is TGTGCCAGCAGTGAATCTCCCGATACGCAGTATTTT. Translated: CASSESPDTQYF.

This chain links TRBV6-6 with TRBJ2-3; 8 bases are a match to TRBD2. V lost 6 bases to trimming and J lost 7 bases; unmatched junction nucleotides: 12. Germline CDR1 reads MNHNY; CDR2 reads SVGAGI (reference sequence). This CDR3 is 15 amino acids long. This chain's CDR3 is CASRNGGGTRHTQYF. The CDR3 coding sequence is TGTGCCAGCAGGAATGGCGGGGGGACCAGGCATACGCAGTATTTT.

This CDR3 is CASSYQLAQGVEAFF. CDR3 sequence (DNA): TGTGCCAGCAGTTACCAGTTGGCGCAGGGGGTGGAAGCTTTCTTT. The chain uses TRBV6-5 and TRBJ1-1; 7 nucleotides line up with TRBD1. Per the germline V gene, CDR1 is MNHEY and CDR2 is SVGAGI. This CDR3 is 15 amino acids long. After removal of 2 bases from V and 8 bases from J, the junction contained 11 bases not matched to a gene.

The chain uses TRBV3-1 (or the pseudogene TRBV3-2) and TRBJ1-6, with 11 nucleotides matching TRBD1. CDR3 size: 15 residues. Trimming at V came to 1 base and at J to 10 bases, leaving 3 bases not matched to a gene. CDR1 LGHDT and CDR2 YNNKEL come from the germline V gene (reference sequence). As DNA, the CDR3 is TGTGCCAGCAGCCAAGGCGGGACAGGGGGATCACCCCTCCACTTT. Protein product: CASSQGGTGGSPLHF.

The V gene is TRBV5-1, the J gene TRBJ2-7; 8 bases line up with TRBD2. CDR3 size: 15 residues. Germline trimming cut 4 bases from V and 5 bases from J; bases unmatched to any gene: 11. Germline V gives CDR1 SGHRS, CDR2 YFSETQ. The CDR3 region has the DNA TGCGCCAGCAGCCCTGGAGCGGGAGTAGGGAACGAGCAGTACTTC. Encoded protein: CASSPGAGVGNEQYF. The full variable domain, in which reference TRBV5-1 and TRBJ2-7 provide the parts outside the CDR3, is KAGVTQTPRYLIKTRGQQVTLSCSPISGHRSVSWYQQTPGQGLQFLFEYFSETQRNKGNFPGRFSGRQFSNSRSEMNVSTLELGDSALYLCASSPGAGVGNEQYFGPGTRLTVT.

CDR3 in amino acids: CASSFETSGGADEQFF. CDR3 coding DNA: TGTGCCAGCAGTTTTGAGACTAGCGGGGGGGCCGATGAGCAGTTCTTC. The chain has TRBV27 and TRBJ2-1; TRBD2 matches 14 bases. V gave up 3 bases and J gave up 8 bases; unmatched junction bases: 6. This CDR3 spans 16 amino acids. Germline lookup yields CDR1 MNHEY and CDR2 SMNVEV (reference sequence).

V usage is TRBV28 and J usage is TRBJ2-7; D ambiguous. CDR3 length: 11 amino acids. V lost 6 bases and J lost 3, with 6 bases in between. Germline V CDR1 and CDR2: MDHEN, SYDVKM. In DNA, the CDR3 is TGTGCCAGCAGAGCGAACTACGAGCAGTACTTC. Translating it yields CASRANYEQYF.

CDR3 sequence (DNA): TGTGCCAGCAACACTTTAGCCGGGAAGCAGTACTTC. It codes for CASNTLAGKQYF. The chain links TRBV12-3 or TRBV12-4 to TRBJ2-7, with D maybe TRBD2 (5 bases). This CDR3 region has 12 residues. The V end was cut by 7 bases, the J end by 8 bases, with 15 bases between.

J is TRBJ1-2 and V is TRBV6-5; 11 bases map to TRBD1. The CDR3 contains 12 residues. The V and J ends lost 6 bases and 10 bases, in that order; junction bases with no gene match: 4. Germline CDR1 and CDR2: MNHEY and SVGAGI. CDR3 bases: TGTGCCAGCAGCCCGGGACAGGGGGACTACACCTTC. Translating gives CASSPGQGDYTF.

This clone was detected only once. The chain joins TRBV29-1 to TRBJ2-2; 9 bases fit TRBD2. Germline V lookup: CDR1 SQVTM, CDR2 ANQGSEA. The CDR3 totals 15 residues. J lost 2 bases, V lost 6 bases, and 7 bases had no gene match. The CDR3 protein is CSVRLAAKNTGELFF. In DNA form, the CDR3 reads TGCAGCGTCCGACTAGCGGCCAAAAACACCGGGGAGCTGTTTTTT.

The chain joins TRBV5-4 to TRBJ2-3, with 10 bases identical to TRBD1. The CDR3 has 15 residues. Germline CDR1 reads SGHNT; CDR2 reads YYREEE (reference sequence). V lost 0 bases to trimming and J lost 4 bases; unmatched junction nucleotides: 2. The CDR3 region is CASSLGDRGPDTQYF. The DNA of the CDR3 is TGTGCCAGCAGCTTGGGGGACAGGGGCCCAGATACGCAGTATTTT.

The chain is built from TRBV18 and TRBJ2-3; no firm D call. Deletions cut 0 bases from V and 5 bases from J, with 6 bases between. This CDR3 contains 13 residues. CDR1 is KGHSH, CDR2 LQKENI, per germline. The CDR3 region has the DNA TGTGCCAGCTCACCACCTGTCCAAGATACGCAGTATTTT. It yields the protein CASSPPVQDTQYF.

This clone was detected only once. The chain joins TRBV6-6 to TRBJ1-1; no definite D call. The CDR3 runs to 13 residues. Trimming took 2 bases from V and 3 from J, leaving 7 bases between them. The germline V gene has CDR1 MNHNY and CDR2 SVGAGI (reference sequence). The CDR3 reads CASSYRRYTEAFF. The CDR3 DNA is TGTGCCAGCAGTTACCGGAGGTACACTGAAGCTTTCTTT.

This sequence joins TRBV10-3 and TRBJ2-1; D is possibly TRBD2 (7 bases). Trimming left V 4 bases short and J 1 base short, with 11 bases between. The CDR3 extends over 15 amino acids. Germline CDR1 ENHRY, CDR2 SYGVKD. The CDR3 sequence is CAISAGGQSYNEQFF. The CDR3, as DNA: TGTGCCATCAGTGCGGGGGGCCAATCCTACAATGAGCAGTTCTTC.

The V call is TRBV15, the J call TRBJ2-2; TRBD2 agrees at 7 bases. Germline lookup yields CDR1 LNHNV and CDR2 YYDKDF (reference sequence). CDR3 length: 16 residues. With 0 bases clipped from V and 6 bases from J, the junction kept 7 bases outside the gene matches. The CDR3 bases are TGTGCCACCAGCAGAGAGGCGGGAGTGGGGGCCGGGGAGCTGTTTTTT. It encodes CATSREAGVGAGELFF.

The chain joins TRBV3-1 (or the pseudogene TRBV3-2) to TRBJ2-5, with TRBD2 matching 10 bases. The CDR3 length is 17 residues. J gave up 4 bases and V 4 bases, and 12 bases lay outside the gene matches. Germline V gene sequence: CDR1 LGHDT, CDR2 YNNKEL (reference sequence). The CDR3 loop reads CASSPRASGRGAETQYF. DNA of the CDR3: TGTGCCAGCAGCCCCCGGGCTAGCGGGAGAGGTGCAGAGACCCAGTACTTC.

The V gene is TRBV24-1, the J gene TRBJ2-3; 8 bases line up with TRBD2. The CDR3 totals 14 residues. The junction had 8 bases not matched to a gene; V was cut back by 7 bases and J by 6 bases. The germline V gene encodes CDR1 KGHDR and CDR2 SFDVKD. The CDR3 protein is CATRGREERDTQYF. In DNA, the CDR3 is TGTGCCACCAGGGGGCGGGAGGAGCGGGATACGCAGTATTTT.

V and J are TRBV29-1 and TRBJ2-7; 9 nucleotides align to TRBD1. CDR3 length: 13 amino acids. Germline V gene data show CDR1 as SQVTM and CDR2 as ANQGSEA. The V segment lost 6 bases and the J segment 3 bases; nucleotides outside the gene matches: 6. The CDR3 DNA is TGCAGCGTCGCCGGGACAGGGAGCTACGAGCAGTACTTC. It specifies CSVAGTGSYEQYF.

The CDR3 loop is CASSPPRTSSYNEQFF. The CDR3 DNA follows: TGTGCCAGCAGTCCGCCACGGACTAGCTCCTACAATGAGCAGTTCTTC. The rearrangement links TRBV9 to TRBJ2-1, with 7 bases identical to TRBD2. CDR3 size: 16 residues. With 5 bases clipped from V and 0 bases from J, the junction kept 8 bases outside the gene matches. Germline V gene lookup returns CDR1 SGDLS and CDR2 YYNGEE.